The 24 T cell receptor beta chains below all came from one sample that was sequenced in a study of blood T cell repertoires in COVID-19. Clones were sequenced by immunoSEQ multiplex PCR, and TCRdb holds only the in-frame ones, with some missing. The repertoire holds 160,000 or so clones, with 80% to 90% as singletons. The sequenced material came from peripheral blood. The receptors come from a man in his fifties or sixties with acute or convalescent COVID-19.

The J gene is TRBJ1-5, the V gene TRBV6-4; 7 bases align to TRBD1. The ends lost 10 bases at V and 0 bases at J; junction bases unmatched: 9. The CDR3 has 15 residues. Per germline, CDR1 MRHNA and CDR2 SNTAGT. In DNA form, the CDR3 reads TGTGCCACCGCGACAGGGACGAATAGCAATCAGCCCCAGCATTTT. Protein: CATATGTNSNQPQHF.

This chain joins TRBV5-1 and TRBJ2-5; no clear D gene. Germline loops: CDR1 SGHRS, CDR2 YFSETQ. The CDR3 has 14 amino acids. V lost 1 base and J lost 5, with 12 bases in between. The CDR3 here is CASSLSVLAETQYF. The CDR3 DNA sequence: TGCGCCAGCAGCTTGTCGGTTCTCGCCGAGACCCAGTACTTC.

On this clone: The junction and the germline gene differ at one end; a read error may be behind it. The rearrangement uses TRBV2 and TRBJ2-3; D perhaps matches TRBD1 (5 bases). The germline V gene encodes CDR1 SNHLY and CDR2 FYNNEI. This CDR3 spans 15 amino acids. The DNA of the CDR3 is TGTGCCAGCAGAGAAGACAGAAGGCTCACAGATACGCAGTATTTT. Its translation is CASREDRRLTDTQYF.

V gene TRBV25-1 combines with J gene TRBJ2-7, with a tentative D call TRBD1 (6 bases). CDR1 is MGHDK and CDR2 is SYGVNS in the germline V gene. CDR3 size: 13 residues. V shed 3 bases and J shed 0 bases, with 6 bases lying between them. Here the CDR3 reads CASSEGASYEQYF. The CDR3 DNA reads TGTGCCAGCAGTGAGGGGGCCTCCTACGAGCAGTACTTC.

This clone was counted between two and nine times. The gene calls are TRBV2 and TRBJ1-5; 7 positions agree with TRBD1. This CDR3 has 14 amino acids. The germline V gene encodes CDR1 SNHLY and CDR2 FYNNEI. V dropped 2 bases and J dropped 7; count of bases not matched to a gene: 5. CDR3 protein: CASSEQGVWQPQHF. The CDR3 DNA sequence: TGTGCCAGCAGTGAACAGGGGGTATGGCAGCCCCAGCATTTT.

This clone was detected a few times. V and J are TRBV9 and TRBJ2-2, with 8 bases lining up with TRBD1. Per germline, CDR1 SGDLS and CDR2 YYNGEE. V was pared by 3 bases and J by 1 base, with 2 bases of the junction left unmatched. The CDR3 contains 15 residues. CDR3 in amino acids: CASSADRGNTGELFF. The CDR3 nucleotides read TGTGCCAGCAGCGCAGACAGGGGGAACACCGGGGAGCTGTTTTTT.

The chain recombines TRBV5-4 with TRBJ2-7; D is perhaps TRBD2 (5 bases). Germline CDR1 and CDR2: SGHNT and YYREEE (reference sequence). V gave up 5 bases and J gave up 2 bases, with 11 bases separating them. The CDR3 is made up of 13 amino acids. Here the CDR3 reads CASSFGLTYEQYF. As DNA, the CDR3 is TGTGCCAGCAGTTTTGGACTCACCTACGAGCAGTACTTC.

This chain uses TRBV7-8 with TRBJ1-6; 7 bases align to TRBD1. CDR3 length: 19 amino acids. Trimming removed 3 bases from V and 0 bases from J; junction bases left unmatched: 11. Germline V lookup: CDR1 SGHVS, CDR2 FQNEAQ. CDR3 sequence (DNA): TGTGCCAGCAGCTTGCGGTCGACAGGGACTAGCTCCTATAATTCACCCCTCCACTTT. Translated, it gives CASSLRSTGTSSYNSPLHF.

In its sample, this clone was seen once. The gene calls are TRBV30 and TRBJ1-2, with TRBD1 identical over 7 bases. Per germline, CDR1 GTSNPN and CDR2 SVGIG (reference sequence). V lost 6 bases to trimming and J lost 7 bases; unmatched junction nucleotides: 11. The CDR3 runs to 13 residues. The CDR3 here is CACRGQMWSGYTF. The CDR3 DNA is TGTGCCTGTAGGGGGCAGATGTGGTCTGGCTACACCTTC. The whole variable domain, filled in from reference TRBV30 and TRBJ1-2, reads SQTIHQWPATLVQPVGSPLSLECTVEGTSNPNLYWYRQAAGRGLQLLFYSVGIGQISSEVPQNLSASRPQDRQFILSSKKLLLSDSGFYLCACRGQMWSGYTFGSGTRLTVV.

The chain joins TRBV5-6 to TRBJ2-7, with TRBD1 matching 9 bases. Germline V gives CDR1 SGHDT, CDR2 YYEEEE. This CDR3 contains 17 residues. The junction had 9 bases not matched to a gene; V was cut back by 0 bases and J by 2 bases. This chain's CDR3 is CASSLGFRDRVPYEQYF. For the CDR3, the DNA is TGTGCCAGCAGCTTGGGGTTCCGGGACAGGGTTCCCTACGAGCAGTACTTC.

The chain links TRBV30 to TRBJ1-6, with a tentative D call TRBD1 (6 bases). Germline values: CDR1 GTSNPN, CDR2 SVGIG (reference sequence). The V gene lost 2 bases and the J gene lost 12 bases, with 20 bases spanning the gap. The CDR3 covers 15 residues. The CDR3 sequence: CAWSFTGTPNQPLHF. The CDR3 nucleotides are TGTGCCTGGAGTTTCACGGGGACACCTAATCAACCCCTCCACTTT. Using reference TRBV30 and TRBJ1-6 for the parts outside the CDR3, the full variable domain is SQTIHQWPATLVQPVGSPLSLECTVEGTSNPNLYWYRQAAGRGLQLLFYSVGIGQISSEVPQNLSASRPQDRQFILSSKKLLLSDSGFYLCAWSFTGTPNQPLHFGNGTRLTVT.

J is TRBJ1-2 and V is TRBV5-6, with no clear D. Germline V CDR1 and CDR2: SGHDT, YYEEEE. V gave up 6 bases and J gave up 5 bases, with 26 bases separating them. The CDR3 totals 17 residues. This CDR3 reads CASNSPPTFGQAYGYTF. DNA of the CDR3: TGTGCCAGCAACTCGCCTCCCACTTTCGGCCAGGCATATGGCTACACCTTC.

This clone was found a few times. CDR3 amino acids: CASSQEGVGGYTF. DNA for the CDR3: TGTGCCAGCAGCCAAGAAGGGGTCGGGGGCTACACCTTC. V usage is TRBV3-1 (or the pseudogene TRBV3-2) and J usage is TRBJ1-2; D might be TRBD1 (5 bases). Germline CDR1 is LGHDT and CDR2 is YNNKEL (reference sequence). The CDR3 spans 13 residues. Trimming took off 0 bases at V and 8 bases at J, with 10 bases between the two ends.

The CDR3 sequence: CAISEWEAEQYF. DNA of the CDR3: TGTGCCATCAGTGAGTGGGAGGCCGAGCAGTACTTC. This rearrangement joins TRBV10-3 to TRBJ2-7, with D perhaps TRBD2 (6 bases). The CDR3 covers 12 residues. Germline loops: CDR1 ENHRY, CDR2 SYGVKD. V lost 1 base and J 6 bases, leaving 7 bases between the germline ends.

This rearrangement joins TRBV5-1 to TRBJ1-2; 11 bases fit TRBD1. Unmatched junction bases numbered 2, after V lost 2 bases and J lost 2 bases. The CDR3 extends over 15 amino acids. Germline loops: CDR1 SGHRS, CDR2 YFSETQ. CDR3 sequence: CASSLWDRGNYGYTF. The DNA for the CDR3 is TGCGCCAGCAGCTTATGGGACAGGGGGAACTATGGCTACACCTTC.

V gene TRBV2 combines with J gene TRBJ1-5; 9 nucleotides agree with TRBD1. The junction had 9 bases not matched to a gene; V was cut back by 7 bases and J by 5 bases. This CDR3 is 15 amino acids long. The germline V gene encodes CDR1 SNHLY and CDR2 FYNNEI. CDR3 sequence (DNA): TGTGCCAGCACGTCCGGACAGGGGTCATATCAGCCCCAGCATTTT. Residues: CASTSGQGSYQPQHF.

This chain uses TRBV27 with TRBJ1-6, with TRBD1 identical over 10 bases. This CDR3 comprises 16 residues. The V gene end was trimmed by 5 bases and the J gene end by 4 bases; junction bases not matched to a gene: 5. Germline V gene lookup returns CDR1 MNHEY and CDR2 SMNVEV (reference sequence). The CDR3 sequence: CASSPRDRGYNSPLHF. In DNA form, the CDR3 reads TGTGCCAGCAGTCCCCGGGACAGGGGTTATAATTCACCCCTCCACTTT.

CDR3 in amino acids: CAWNTGGASTGELFF. The CDR3 region has the DNA TGTGCCTGGAATACCGGGGGGGCCTCGACCGGGGAGCTGTTTTTT. This chain connects TRBV30 to TRBJ2-2; 8 bases are shared with TRBD2. This CDR3 has 15 residues. The junction had 9 bases not matched to a gene; V was cut back by 4 bases and J by 5 bases. From germline, CDR1 is GTSNPN and CDR2 SVGIG (reference sequence). The variable domain in full, completed from reference TRBV30 and TRBJ2-2, reads SQTIHQWPATLVQPVGSPLSLECTVEGTSNPNLYWYRQAAGRGLQLLFYSVGIGQISSEVPQNLSASRPQDRQFILSSKKLLLSDSGFYLCAWNTGGASTGELFFGEGSRLTVL.

The rearrangement joins TRBV27 to TRBJ1-3; D gene unclear. V shed 6 bases and J shed 0 bases, with 9 bases lying between them. The length of the CDR3 is 14 residues. Looked up from germline, CDR1 is MNHEY and CDR2 is SMNVEV (reference sequence). CDR3 sequence: CASRSQNSGNTIYF. In DNA form, the CDR3 reads TGTGCCAGCAGATCACAGAACTCTGGAAACACCATATATTTT.

The J gene is TRBJ2-2, the V gene TRBV19; D perhaps matches TRBD1 (5 bases). Trimming pared 4 bases from V and 5 bases from J, leaving 5 bases between. Germline V gene sequence: CDR1 LNHDA, CDR2 SQIVND (reference sequence). The CDR3 runs 12 residues. CDR3 in amino acids: CASSTGTGELFF. CDR3 bases: TGTGCCAGTAGTACAGGGACCGGGGAGCTGTTTTTT.

V and J are TRBV5-1 and TRBJ2-2; D unresolved. There are 16 residues in the CDR3. Germline V gives CDR1 SGHRS, CDR2 YFSETQ. V gave up 2 bases and J gave up 0 bases, with 11 bases separating them. CDR3 residues: CASSLSAFANTGELFF. The CDR3 DNA follows: TGCGCCAGCAGCTTAAGCGCGTTCGCGAACACCGGGGAGCTGTTTTTT.

This chain connects TRBV14 to TRBJ1-6; possibly TRBD1 for D (6 bases). Per germline, CDR1 SGHDN and CDR2 FVKESK. Trimming took 0 bases from V and 7 from J, leaving 10 bases between them. The CDR3 loop spans 15 amino acids. CDR3 loop: CASSQEYRDNSPLHF. In nucleotides, the CDR3 is TGTGCCAGCAGCCAAGAGTACAGGGACAATTCACCCCTCCACTTT. Full variable domain (remainder filled in from reference TRBV14 and TRBJ1-6): EAGVTQFPSHSVIEKGQTVTLRCDPISGHDNLYWYRRVMGKEIKFLLHFVKESKQDESGMPNNRFLAERTGGTYSTLKVQPAELEDSGVYFCASSQEYRDNSPLHFGNGTRLTVT.

This clone has more than one count but fewer than ten. The chain is built from TRBV4-2 and TRBJ2-1; 9 bases fit TRBD2. The V and J ends lost 4 bases and 9 bases, in that order; junction bases with no gene match: 7. Germline assignment: CDR1 LGHNA and CDR2 YNFKEQ. This CDR3 contains 14 residues. Here the CDR3 DNA reads TGTGCCAGCAGCCCTATTGGGACTAGCTCTGAGCAGTTCTTC. This sequence encodes CASSPIGTSSEQFF.

This chain connects TRBV2 to TRBJ1-1; D not resolved. CDR3 length equals 13 residues. The germline V and J ends were trimmed by 6 bases and 1 base, with 9 bases remaining between them. Germline values: CDR1 SNHLY, CDR2 FYNNEI. The CDR3 nucleotides are TGTGCCAGCAGGGAGGACGGGAACACTGAAGCTTTCTTT. This gives the protein CASREDGNTEAFF.